This entry lists 11 T cell receptor beta chains sequenced from one sample in a study of control samples from healthy donors and cancer patients. Using immunoSEQ multiplex PCR, the repertoire was profiled, and TCRdb retains in-frame clones only, with some absent. The sample records tens of thousands of clones, 90% to 95% being singletons. The material sequenced was blood. The receptors derive from a man aged 50-59 years in good health.

This chain uses TRBV6-6 with TRBJ2-1; D call uncertain. The CDR3 totals 11 residues. V was cut by 4 bases and J by 5 bases, with 3 bases left in between. CDR1 MNHNY and CDR2 SVGAGI come from the germline V gene (reference sequence). The CDR3 here is CASSSDNEQFF. Here the CDR3 DNA reads TGTGCCAGCAGTTCGGACAATGAGCAGTTCTTC.

The chain recombines TRBV30 with TRBJ2-6; no clear D gene. V dropped 1 base and J dropped 0 bases, with 10 bases sitting between them. Per germline, CDR1 GTSNPN and CDR2 SVGIG (reference sequence). This CDR3 spans 16 amino acids. In DNA, the CDR3 is TGTGCCTGGAGTGCAAAGACGGCCTCTGGGGCCAACGTCCTGACTTTC. It specifies CAWSAKTASGANVLTF.

The count of this clone is one. The chain uses TRBV3-1 (or the pseudogene TRBV3-2) and TRBJ1-1; 8 bases match TRBD1. V dropped 0 bases and J dropped 5; count of bases not matched to a gene: 5. Germline CDR1 is LGHDT and CDR2 is YNNKEL (reference sequence). CDR3 size: 15 residues. In DNA, the CDR3 is TGTGCCAGCAGCCAAGAAGATACAGGGGGGACTGAAGCTTTCTTT. Encoded protein: CASSQEDTGGTEAFF.

This chain joins TRBV15 and TRBJ1-3, with D unresolved. Germline loops: CDR1 LNHNV, CDR2 YYDKDF (reference sequence). Trimming stripped 0 bases from V and 3 bases from J, with 15 bases between. The CDR3 spans 17 residues. This chain's CDR3 is CATSREQPNAHGNTIYF. CDR3 in DNA: TGTGCCACCAGCAGAGAACAGCCCAACGCTCATGGAAACACCATATATTTT.

J is TRBJ1-5 and V is TRBV19; D unclear. The V gene lost 6 bases and the J gene lost 2 bases, with 11 bases spanning the gap. The length of the CDR3 is 14 residues. Germline lookup yields CDR1 LNHDA and CDR2 SQIVND (reference sequence). CDR3 sequence reads: CASRPDPGNQPQHF. In DNA, the CDR3 is TGTGCCAGTAGACCCGACCCTGGCAATCAGCCCCAGCATTTT.

The V gene is TRBV5-1, the J gene TRBJ1-1, with a possible D match to TRBD1 (6 bases). Germline assignment: CDR1 SGHRS and CDR2 YFSETQ. The CDR3 has 13 residues. The CDR3 DNA reads as TGCGCAACCCGGAGGGACATCGGCCCTGAAGCTTTCTTT. Protein product: CATRRDIGPEAFF.

The rearrangement links TRBV18 to TRBJ1-1; D is ambiguous. Germline V gene sequence: CDR1 KGHSH, CDR2 LQKENI. V was cut by 3 bases and J by 3 bases, with 8 bases left in between. CDR3 length equals 13 residues. DNA of the CDR3: TGTGCCAGCTCACCTCGGACGGACACTGAAGCTTTCTTT. Protein product: CASSPRTDTEAFF.

The V call is TRBV7-9, the J call TRBJ1-1, with D unresolved. This CDR3 region has 15 residues. The ends were cut back, 2 bases at V and 10 bases at J, with 20 bases in the middle. CDR1 and CDR2 from the germline V gene are SEHNR and FQNEAQ (reference sequence). The CDR3 spells CASSLWGGDRFGAFF. The CDR3 DNA sequence: TGTGCCAGCAGCTTATGGGGAGGAGATAGGTTTGGAGCTTTCTTT.

Details on this clone: No DNA is shown, since the ends of the CDR3 on it are uncertain; the CDR3 is the one TCRdb lists. The chain uses TRBV6-2 or TRBV6-3 and TRBJ1-2; the table's D call, TRBD1, was not checked against the DNA. Per the germline V gene, CDR1 is MNHEY and CDR2 is SVGEGT. The CDR3 sequence runs 12 residues, both termini included. The CDR3 protein is CASSWGQGACTF.

This clone showed up just a few times. V is TRBV12-3 or TRBV12-4 and J is TRBJ1-2; no clear D. V was clipped by 5 bases and J by 5 bases, with 12 bases between them. The CDR3 runs 13 residues. CDR3 loop: CASSPPTGYGYTF. CDR3 sequence (DNA): TGTGCCAGCAGTCCCCCTACGGGATATGGCTACACCTTC.

The chain carries TRBV5-1 and TRBJ2-7; D unresolved. V lost 0 bases and J 6 bases, leaving 13 bases between the germline ends. Germline-derived CDR1 and CDR2 are SGHRS and YFSETQ. The CDR3 extends over 14 amino acids. The CDR3 DNA follows: TGCGCCAGCAGCTTGGCGTGGGGTCTTGGCGAGCAGTACTTC. Translating gives CASSLAWGLGEQYF.